This note documents a single T cell receptor beta chain sequence. Its antigen remains unidentified. Treatment given: oral pan-JAK inhibitor, 5-10 mg twice daily. Looked up from germline, CDR1 is SGHRS and CDR2 is YFSETQ. This CDR3 spans 14 amino acids. V was clipped by 4 bases and J by 2 bases, with 10 bases between them. The sample is drawn from a study of CD8+ T cells in alopecia areata. RNA was isolated and reverse transcribed to cDNA, the sequencing template. Sequencing used immunoSEQ multiplex PCR; TCRdb keeps in-frame clones, though not all of them. This table holds more than 95,000 clones, 85% to 90% found once. The study, taken as a whole, reports: Affected lesional scalp, above all in alopecia totalis/universalis, was more clonal than normal scalp.

The source of this sequence is a human donor with alopecia areata. The chain links TRBV5-1 to TRBJ1-5; D ambiguous. Sequencing was performed on CD8+ T cells sorted from blood, taken at approximately week 31, from a patient treated with tofacitinib. The CDR3 spells CASSPLSGNQPQHF. In DNA form, the CDR3 reads TGCGCCAGCAGCCCCTTAAGTGGCAATCAGCCCCAGCATTTT.